What follows describes a single T cell receptor beta chain. This clonotype was observed a few times. The specificity of this receptor is unknown. One base away there is no much larger clone; base qualities are not given. Receptor amplification or capture employed PCR. Sequencing used an Illumina HiSeq 2500. TCR library preparation used molecular barcoding, with unique molecular identifiers applied to normalize quantification of the TCRbeta repertoire. TCRdb reprocessed the public reads (quality trimming at Q25 with fastp, clone calling with MiXCR) and kept in-frame beta chains. Entries are consolidated by CDR3 protein sequence, retaining the most common genes and DNA. The sample table contains roughly 200,000 distinct CDR3 sequences; only one count was recorded for just over 14% of them. The top ten clonotypes cover roughly an eighth of the sample. These data originate in a study of T-cell reconstitution after alpha-beta-depleted transplantation in children (dated by TCRdb to 2015 to 2016). Background on the whole study: Using TCR repertoire profiling, the study followed T-cell immune reconstitution in a quantitative way in children after TCRalphabeta/CD19-depleted allogeneic hematopoietic cell transplantation.

CDR3 length: 15 amino acids, cysteine to phenylalanine. Kept here is only the CDR3 DNA, which spans 45 bases and is read in frame from base 1. Here V drops 2 bases and J drops 1 base, and the junction holds 2 bases not matched to any gene. CDR1 and CDR2 are read off the germline V gene (reference sequence) as SEHNR and FQNEAQ. The sequencing here drew on PBMCs from the stem cell graft donor, taken from the stem cell graft. This sequence uses TRBV7-9 and TRBJ2-7; the central 10 bases match TRBD2. This sequence originates from a human donor who donated a stem cell graft to a child with acute lymphoblastic leukemia. The CDR3 has the sequence CASSLTSGASYEQYF. In nucleotide form, the sequence is TGTGCCAGCAGCTTAACTAGCGGGGCTTCCTACGAGCAGTACTTC. Supplemented by the reference TRBV7-9 and TRBJ2-7 proteins around the CDR3, the complete variable domain is DTGVSQNPRHKITKRGQNVTFRCDPISEHNRLYWYRQTLGQGPEFLTYFQNEAQLEKSRLLSDRFSAERPKGSFSTLEIQRTEQGDSAMYLCASSLTSGASYEQYFGPGTRLTVT.